Detailed here is one T cell receptor beta chain. The sample originates from a study of shared clonotypes between healthy human individuals. Across the study: A couple of women and a few men aged 18 to 49 served as donors. Per donor, CD8 memory used one plate, CD8 naive used two, CD4 memory used three and CD4 naive used three.

CD45RO-negative CD8 cells positively selected for CCR7 made up the naive population, which excluded terminally differentiated effector memory CD45RA+ cells. CDR1 is SGHNT, CDR2 YYREEE, per germline (reference sequence). The CDR3 covers 12 residues. The V gene lost 7 bases and the J gene lost 4 bases, with 9 bases spanning the gap. Execution of the assay was at deep level. The assay was immunoSEQ multiplex PCR, and TCRdb's table has in-frame clones only and misses some. The sample holds some 600,000 clones, around 96% seen once. Sequencing was carried out using naive CD8+ T cells sorted from blood. The clonotype was recovered from a woman in her 30s in good health. The chain employs TRBV5-4 and TRBJ1-3; D unresolved. CDR3 coding DNA: TGTGCCAGCTCTCTGGGGGGAAACACCATATATTTT. Translated, it gives CASSLGGNTIYF.